A single sample is the source of the 27 T cell receptor beta chains below, sequenced in a study of cytomegalovirus exposure and HLA in healthy donors. The PCR was carried out with 60 Vbeta primers and 13 Jbeta primers. Profiled with immunoSEQ multiplex PCR; TCRdb holds only in-frame clones, not every one. The sample lists 70,000 to 95,000 clones, around 82% occurring once. Sequencing used PBMCs. The receptors originated from a male donor in good health and CMV-seronegative.

This clone was picked up a small number of times. The chain links TRBV14 to TRBJ2-3, with TRBD2 matching over 10 bases. CDR1 and CDR2 from the germline V gene are SGHDN and FVKESK. There are 16 residues in the CDR3. The V and J ends lost 5 bases and 2 bases, in that order; junction bases with no gene match: 7. The CDR3 DNA is TGTGCCAGCAGCTCTCGGACTAGCGGATACACAGATACGCAGTATTTT. It codes for CASSSRTSGYTDTQYF.

The V call is TRBV6-5, the J call TRBJ1-6; D perhaps matches TRBD1 (5 bases). The CDR3 sequence is 16 residues long. The germline CDR1 and CDR2 sequences are MNHEY and SVGAGI. The V and J ends lost 4 bases and 6 bases respectively, with 16 bases between them. The CDR3 region is CASSSLTGTFNSPLHF. The CDR3 region has the DNA TGTGCCAGCAGTTCGCTGACGGGGACTTTTAATTCACCCCTCCACTTT.

J is TRBJ2-5 and V is TRBV5-6, with D unresolved. With 2 bases removed from V and 0 bases from J, the gap between germline ends came to 20 bases. This CDR3 has 18 residues. The germline gives CDR1 SGHDT, CDR2 YYEEEE. Here the CDR3 DNA reads TGTGCCAGCAGCTTAAGCAGTCCAGAGGATCTCAACCAAGAGACCCAGTACTTC. Its protein is CASSLSSPEDLNQETQYF.

This sequence joins TRBV5-4 and TRBJ2-2; 13 nucleotides match TRBD2. Trimming took 4 bases from V and 4 from J; bases not matched to a gene: 4. Germline assignment: CDR1 SGHNT and CDR2 YYREEE (reference sequence). The CDR3 runs 16 residues. The CDR3 DNA reads TGTGCCAGCAGCACGGGACTAGCGGGGCTCACCGGGGAGCTGTTTTTT. Translating gives CASSTGLAGLTGELFF.

J is TRBJ2-7 and V is TRBV30; TRBD1 matches 8 bases. Germline V gene sequence: CDR1 GTSNPN, CDR2 SVGIG (reference sequence). V lost 3 bases and J lost 4; bases outside the gene matches: 5. The CDR3 length is 13 residues. The DNA of the CDR3 is TGTGCCTGGAGGCGACAGGGGCAGTACGAGCAGTACTTC. Encoded protein: CAWRRQGQYEQYF.

This chain links TRBV5-4 with TRBJ2-3, with a possible D match to TRBD2 (5 bases). CDR1 is SGHNT, CDR2 YYREEE, per germline (reference sequence). The CDR3 extends over 17 amino acids. Trimming removed 0 bases from V and 1 base from J, with 15 bases in between. Written as DNA, the CDR3 is TGTGCCAGCAGCTTGGGTCTCGCAGATAGCGGCACAGATACGCAGTATTTT. This encodes CASSLGLADSGTDTQYF. Together with reference TRBV5-4 and TRBJ2-3, the CDR3 gives the full variable domain: ETGVTQSPTHLIKTRGQQVTLRCSSQSGHNTVSWYQQALGQGPQFIFQYYREEENGRGNFPPRFSGLQFPNYSSELNVNALELDDSALYLCASSLGLADSGTDTQYFGPGTRLTVL.

The gene calls are TRBV11-3 and TRBJ2-7, with TRBD2 as a possible D gene (6 bases). Deletions cut 1 base from V and 3 bases from J, with 10 bases between. The CDR3 has 14 amino acids. Germline values: CDR1 SGHNT, CDR2 YENEEA. CDR3 DNA sequence: TGTGCCAGCAGCTTAGGGGGGGTTGGCTACGAGCAGTACTTC. Translating gives CASSLGGVGYEQYF.

A single count supports this clone. Distinct nucleotide sequences in the sample also encode this CDR3. The rearrangement joins TRBV10-2 to TRBJ1-1; 7 positions match TRBD1. V gave up 6 bases and J gave up 8 bases; unmatched junction bases: 9. The CDR3 runs to 13 residues. Germline V lookup: CDR1 WSHSY, CDR2 SAAADI. CDR3 amino acids: CASRGTASREAFF. The CDR3 DNA reads TGCGCCAGCAGGGGGACAGCTAGTCGGGAAGCTTTCTTT.

This clone showed up just a few times. This chain connects TRBV7-2 to TRBJ1-2; D gene unclear. Trimming took off 0 bases at V and 8 bases at J, with 10 bases between the two ends. Germline V gene data show CDR1 as SGHTA and CDR2 as FQGNSA. The CDR3 length is 13 residues. The CDR3 nucleotides are TGTGCCAGCAGCTTAGCAGGGAGCGGGGGCTACACCTTC. It translates to CASSLAGSGGYTF.

This clone was observed a few times. The rearrangement uses TRBV19 and TRBJ2-5; 7 bases are shared with TRBD1. V trimming: 1 base; J trimming: 5 bases; junction bases outside the gene matches: 4. In germline, CDR1 is LNHDA, CDR2 SQIVND (reference sequence). The CDR3 length is 14 residues. The CDR3 nucleotides read TGTGCCAGTAGTATAGGGACAGGTCGGGAGACCCAGTACTTC. Protein sequence: CASSIGTGRETQYF. The whole variable domain, filled in from reference TRBV19 and TRBJ2-5, reads DGGITQSPKYLFRKEGQNVTLSCEQNLNHDAMYWYRQDPGQGLRLIYYSQIVNDFQKGDIAEGYSVSREKKESFPLTVTSAQKNPTAFYLCASSIGTGRETQYFGPGTRLLVL.

The chain's CDR3 is CASSPGGAGANVLTF. The CDR3 region has the DNA TGTGCCAGCAGCCCGGGAGGGGCTGGGGCCAACGTCCTGACTTTC. The genes are TRBV4-2 and TRBJ2-6; 8 bases map to TRBD2. Trimming at V came to 4 bases and at J to 2 bases, leaving 1 base not matched to a gene. CDR3 length equals 15 residues. Germline loops: CDR1 LGHNA, CDR2 YNFKEQ.

The V and J genes are TRBV9 and TRBJ2-3; perhaps TRBD2 as D (6 bases). This CDR3 spans 16 amino acids. Deletions cut 1 base from V and 0 bases from J, with 12 bases between. Germline V lookup: CDR1 SGDLS, CDR2 YYNGEE. The CDR3 bases are TGTGCCAGCAGCGTACTCTCCAGCGGGAGCACAGATACGCAGTATTTT. Translating it yields CASSVLSSGSTDTQYF.

V is TRBV5-1 and J is TRBJ2-5; 7 nucleotides align to TRBD1. The J call may be in error: the DNA end matches TRBJ2-7 better. The CDR3 is 16 amino acids. Per the germline V gene, CDR1 is SGHRS and CDR2 is YFSETQ. The CDR3 loop reads CASSLPHRGSSYEQYF. The CDR3 coding sequence is TGCGCCAGCAGCTTGCCCCACAGGGGATCGTCCTACGAGCAGTACTTC.

CDR3 DNA sequence: TGTGCCATCAGTCCCCCGGGACAGCAACAAAGGGAGCAGTACTTC. Protein: CAISPPGQQQREQYF. This chain uses TRBV10-3 with TRBJ2-5, with 7 bases fitting TRBD1. The V segment lost 5 bases and the J segment 11 bases; nucleotides outside the gene matches: 17. The germline V gene has CDR1 ENHRY and CDR2 SYGVKD. This CDR3 region has 15 residues.

The chain uses TRBV6-1 and TRBJ1-1; unclear D gene. The CDR3 is 15 residues long. Germline CDR1 reads MNHNS; CDR2 reads SASEGT. The V end was cut by 5 bases, the J end by 1 base, with 14 bases between. CDR3 sequence: CASSPQLAENTEAFF. The CDR3 coding sequence is TGTGCCAGCAGTCCCCAGTTAGCGGAGAACACTGAAGCTTTCTTT.

The chain combines TRBV11-2 with TRBJ1-1; 8 positions agree with TRBD1. The CDR3 length is 16 residues. Germline loops: CDR1 SGHAT, CDR2 FQNNGV. V was pared by 5 bases and J by 0 bases, with 8 bases of the junction left unmatched. This CDR3 reads CASSDGTGFMNTEAFF. The CDR3 DNA is TGTGCCAGCAGCGACGGGACAGGATTCATGAACACTGAAGCTTTCTTT.

The rearrangement uses TRBV2 and TRBJ1-1; the D gene is possibly TRBD1 (5 bases). Trimming stripped 7 bases from V and 2 bases from J, with 14 bases between. The CDR3 runs 14 residues. In germline, CDR1 is SNHLY, CDR2 FYNNEI. As DNA, the CDR3 is TGTGCCAGCATGGCCACCAGGGTTAACACTGAAGCTTTCTTT. Amino acid sequence: CASMATRVNTEAFF.

V is TRBV9 and J is TRBJ2-7; D perhaps matches TRBD2 (6 bases). The CDR3 has 14 residues. V was pared by 0 bases and J by 5 bases, with 12 bases between. The germline gives CDR1 SGDLS, CDR2 YYNGEE. CDR3 DNA: TGTGCCAGCAGCGTAGCGGGAGAGGGCCACGAGCAGTACTTC. This sequence encodes CASSVAGEGHEQYF.

V and J are TRBV5-4 and TRBJ1-6, with D maybe TRBD1 (5 bases). V was shortened by 4 bases and J by 3 bases, with 8 bases between the two germline ends. Germline CDR1 SGHNT, CDR2 YYREEE (reference sequence). The CDR3 runs 14 residues. The CDR3 sequence is CASSRRGYNSPLHF. The CDR3 DNA reads as TGTGCCAGCAGCCGGAGGGGCTATAATTCACCCCTCCACTTT.

The chain links TRBV15 to TRBJ2-7, with TRBD2 matching 9 bases. The CDR3 is made up of 15 amino acids. Germline-derived CDR1 and CDR2 are LNHNV and YYDKDF (reference sequence). V gave up 0 bases and J gave up 4 bases; unmatched junction bases: 4. The chain's CDR3 is CATSRDVAGVYEQYF. CDR3 nucleotides: TGTGCCACCAGCAGAGATGTAGCGGGAGTTTACGAGCAGTACTTC.

The chain joins TRBV2 to TRBJ2-7, with 13 bases identical to TRBD2. V shed 5 bases, J shed 1 base, and the junction held 2 bases outside the gene matches. The CDR3 covers 15 residues. CDR1 SNHLY and CDR2 FYNNEI come from the germline V gene. CDR3 sequence reads: CASSSTSGRSYEQYF. CDR3 sequence (DNA): TGTGCCAGCAGTTCGACTAGCGGGAGGTCCTACGAGCAGTACTTC.

The chain is built from TRBV29-1 and TRBJ2-7, with TRBD2 identical over 9 bases. V shed 4 bases, J shed 0 bases, and the junction held 1 base outside the gene matches. In germline, CDR1 is SQVTM, CDR2 ANQGSEA. The CDR3 has 13 residues. The CDR3 nucleotides are TGCAGCGTTGCTAGCGGGAACTCCTACGAGCAGTACTTC. It encodes CSVASGNSYEQYF.

This sequence joins TRBV5-4 and TRBJ1-1; 12 positions agree with TRBD1. The V and J ends lost 3 bases and 6 bases, in that order; junction bases with no gene match: 3. Germline-derived CDR1 and CDR2 are SGHNT and YYREEE (reference sequence). The CDR3 spans 14 residues. The chain's CDR3 is CASSSGTGGPEAFF. The CDR3 DNA is TGTGCCAGCAGCTCCGGGACAGGGGGCCCTGAAGCTTTCTTT.

The chain has TRBV4-1 and TRBJ1-5, with D possibly being TRBD1 (6 bases). The CDR3 sequence is 15 residues long. Germline-derived CDR1 and CDR2 are MGHRA and YSYEKL. V lost 1 base and J lost 6, with 13 bases in between. As DNA, the CDR3 is TGCGCCAGCAGCCAAGCGCGGGGGCGGGTTCAGCCCCAGCATTTT. Amino acids: CASSQARGRVQPQHF.

CDR3 sequence reads: CASSTRTSGLQETQYF. The CDR3 coding sequence is TGTGCCAGTAGTACACGGACTAGCGGGTTACAAGAGACCCAGTACTTC. The chain has TRBV19 and TRBJ2-5; TRBD2 agrees at 11 bases. The CDR3 has 16 amino acids. Germline CDR1 is LNHDA and CDR2 is SQIVND (reference sequence). V was clipped by 4 bases and J by 2 bases; unmatched bases: 6.

The rearrangement uses TRBV6-6 and TRBJ1-4, with 9 bases that match TRBD1. This CDR3 has 15 residues. V shed 2 bases and J 7 bases; nucleotides not matched to a gene: 5. Germline CDR1 MNHNY, CDR2 SVGAGI (reference sequence). CDR3 in amino acids: CASSYAGQGFEKLFF. In nucleotides, the CDR3 is TGTGCCAGCAGTTACGCGGGACAGGGCTTTGAAAAACTGTTTTTT.

In this sample, this clone turned up once. The chain recombines TRBV21-1 with TRBJ2-3; the listed D gene, TRBD2, was not tested against the DNA. TRBV21-1 is described as a pseudogene. The CDR3 is 17 amino acids. The CDR3 is CASSLSGGRGSTDTQYF. DNA of the CDR3: TGTGCCAGCAGCCTCAGCGGGGGGAGGGGTAGCACAGATACGCAGTATTTT.